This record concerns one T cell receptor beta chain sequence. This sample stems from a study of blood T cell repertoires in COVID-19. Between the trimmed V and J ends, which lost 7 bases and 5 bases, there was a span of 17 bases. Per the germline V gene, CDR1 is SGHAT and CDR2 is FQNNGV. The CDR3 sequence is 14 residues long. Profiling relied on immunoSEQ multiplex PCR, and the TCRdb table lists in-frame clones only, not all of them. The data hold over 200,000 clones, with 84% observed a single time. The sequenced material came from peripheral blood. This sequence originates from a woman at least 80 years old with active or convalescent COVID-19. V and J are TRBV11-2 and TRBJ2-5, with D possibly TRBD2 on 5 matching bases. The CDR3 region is CASTLRALEETQYF. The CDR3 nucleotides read TGTGCCAGCACGCTTAGGGCACTAGAGGAGACCCAGTACTTC.